The present TCR beta chain was sequenced within a study of T cell responses to AZD1222 COVID-19 vaccine. The assay was immunoSEQ multiplex PCR, and TCRdb's table has in-frame clones only and misses some. The data show 120,000 to 150,000 clones, almost 90% seen once. Trimming took off 2 bases at V and 2 bases at J, with 6 bases between the two ends. Germline V gives CDR1 ENHRY, CDR2 SYGVKD. This CDR3 is built from 13 residues. Here the sequenced sample was peripheral blood, taken 28 days after the second AZD1222 dose. The rearrangement links TRBV10-3 to TRBJ1-2; the D gene is possibly TRBD1 (5 bases). This clonotype originated in an adult who received the AZD1222 COVID-19 vaccine. The DNA of the CDR3 is TGTGCCATCAGTGAGGACAGCAACTATGGCTACACCTTC. Translation: CAISEDSNYGYTF.